Below are 21 T cell receptor beta chains sequenced from a single sample in a study of T-cell reconstitution after alpha-beta-depleted transplantation in children (dated by TCRdb to the mid-2010s). The library was prepared using PCR. Sequencing instrument: Illumina HiSeq 2500. TCR library preparation used molecular barcoding, with unique molecular identifiers applied to normalize quantification of the TCRbeta repertoire. In TCRdb, the public reads were trimmed at Q25 with fastp and aligned with MiXCR, with productive beta chains retained. Entries that share a CDR3 protein sequence are merged under the most common genes and DNA. For this sample the table gives about 230,000 distinct CDR3 sequences, of which more than 7.5% were detected only once. About 4.8% of the sample is taken by the ten largest. This material consisted of PBMCs from the stem cell graft donor, taken from the stem cell graft. The origin of the receptors is a human donor who donated a stem cell graft to a child with SCID.

At least ten counts were recorded for this clonotype. The V call is TRBV5-1, the J call TRBJ1-5; D is perhaps TRBD1 (5 bases). The CDR3 runs 15 residues. V lost 1 base and J 1 base, leaving 9 bases between the germline ends. CDR1 and CDR2 from the germline V gene are SGHRS and YFSETQ. CDR3 in DNA: TGCGCCAGCAGCTTGTCGGGGCAGAGCAATCAGCCCCAGCATTTT. It specifies CASSLSGQSNQPQHF.

The V call is TRBV27, the J call TRBJ2-7; D unresolved. Trimming removed 5 bases at V and 5 bases at J, with 16 bases between. In germline, CDR1 is MNHEY, CDR2 SMNVEV (reference sequence). This CDR3 has 14 amino acids. The CDR3 region has the DNA TGTGCCAGCAGTCCCAGAAGGGCGGACGACGAGCAGTACTTC. It encodes CASSPRRADDEQYF.

This clonotype occurred many times. The chain links TRBV6-5 to TRBJ2-1; no clear D gene. V was pared by 0 bases and J by 4 bases, with 10 bases between. Per germline, CDR1 MNHEY and CDR2 SVGAGI. CDR3 length equals 15 residues. The CDR3 DNA sequence: TGTGCCAGCAGTTACTCGAAAGACCGATACAATGAGCAGTTCTTC. Translating gives CASSYSKDRYNEQFF.

Many counts were recorded for this clonotype. Here the CDR3 DNA reads TGCGCCAGCAGCTGGGGGGCTAATGAAAAACTGTTTTTT. Translated: CASSWGANEKLFF. The rearrangement joins TRBV5-1 to TRBJ1-4; possible D gene TRBD1, 5 bases. Trimming stripped 3 bases from V and 3 bases from J, with 6 bases between. The length of the CDR3 is 13 residues. Looked up from germline, CDR1 is SGHRS and CDR2 is YFSETQ.

The chain joins TRBV10-1 to TRBJ2-7, with unresolved D. The germline V gene encodes CDR1 WNHNN and CDR2 SYGVQD (reference sequence). This CDR3 contains 14 residues. V was clipped by 3 bases and J by 3 bases, with 12 bases between them. The DNA for the CDR3 is TGCGCCAGCAGTGATTCGGAGAGATTCTACGAGCAGTACTTC. Residues: CASSDSERFYEQYF.

The chain has TRBV4-2 and TRBJ2-7; D gene uncertain. CDR3 length equals 14 residues. Trimming left V 9 bases short and J 2 bases short, with 17 bases between. Per the germline V gene, CDR1 is LGHNA and CDR2 is YNFKEQ. CDR3 loop: CARGLGRLPYEQYF. In nucleotides, the CDR3 is TGTGCCAGGGGCCTTGGGCGCCTCCCCTACGAGCAGTACTTC.

This clonotype was counted ten times or more. The genes are TRBV3-1 and TRBJ2-5, with D maybe TRBD2 (5 bases). The CDR3 spans 13 residues. In germline, CDR1 is LGHDT, CDR2 YNNKEL (reference sequence). V lost 4 bases and J 4 bases, leaving 10 bases between the germline ends. The CDR3 coding sequence is TGTGCCAGCAGCCGGGAGCCGGGAGAGACCCAGTACTTC. It codes for CASSREPGETQYF.

The table lists this clonotype with many counts. The chain couples TRBV5-1 to TRBJ1-5, with no clear D. The ends were cut back, 0 bases at V and 0 bases at J, with 7 bases in the middle. The CDR3 covers 15 residues. The germline V gene has CDR1 SGHRS and CDR2 YFSETQ. The CDR3 DNA follows: TGCGCCAGCAGCTTGGCCGGTTATAGCAATCAGCCCCAGCATTTT. It specifies CASSLAGYSNQPQHF.

This clonotype was recorded at least ten times. The J gene is TRBJ2-7, the V gene TRBV7-2; tentative D call: TRBD1 (5 bases). Trimming took 5 bases from V and 3 from J, leaving 17 bases between them. The CDR3 spans 15 residues. CDR1 and CDR2 (germline): SGHTA, FQGNSA. The CDR3 bases are TGTGCCAGCAGCCTCTTCCGGACACACTACTACGAGCAGTACTTC. Its protein is CASSLFRTHYYEQYF.

The chain is built from TRBV11-1 and TRBJ1-2; D unresolved. Germline V gene sequence: CDR1 SGHAT, CDR2 FQDESV (reference sequence). The CDR3 totals 18 residues. V lost 3 bases and J lost 4, with 24 bases in between. CDR3 sequence (DNA): TGTGCCAGCAGCTTGTCCCAACCCAGCCGACCAGAGCTCTATGGCTACACCTTC. Its protein product is CASSLSQPSRPELYGYTF.

Ten or more counts support this clonotype. J is TRBJ1-2 and V is TRBV20-1; D might be TRBD1 (5 bases). The CDR3 loop spans 13 amino acids. Germline CDR1 DFQATT, CDR2 SNEGSKA (reference sequence). The germline V and J ends were trimmed by 3 bases and 3 bases, with 11 bases remaining between them. The DNA of the CDR3 is TGCAGTGCTAGCGGTGACAGTTACTATGGCTACACCTTC. The encoded protein is CSASGDSYYGYTF.

Ten or more counts support this clonotype. The chain has TRBV11-2 and TRBJ2-5; D call uncertain. The CDR3 sequence is 15 residues long. CDR1 is SGHAT and CDR2 is FQNNGV in the germline V gene. V was shortened by 0 bases and J by 1 base, with 9 bases between the two germline ends. The CDR3 DNA is TGTGCCAGCAGCTTAGATCCCAGGAGCCAAGAGACCCAGTACTTC. Translating gives CASSLDPRSQETQYF.

In this sample, this clonotype turned up many times. The V call is TRBV4-2, the J call TRBJ2-3, with 9 bases identical to TRBD1. Germline CDR1 and CDR2: LGHNA and YNFKEQ. V shed 0 bases and J 0 bases; nucleotides not matched to a gene: 10. This CDR3 is built from 19 residues. CDR3 sequence reads: CASSQELASGTGSTDTQYF. The CDR3 coding sequence is TGTGCCAGCAGCCAAGAACTGGCGTCCGGGACAGGGAGCACAGATACGCAGTATTTT.

This clonotype is categorized as medium-sized (0.01 to 0.1%). The chain joins TRBV3-1 to TRBJ1-5; D unclear. The CDR3 extends over 13 amino acids. Germline CDR1 reads LGHDT; CDR2 reads YNNKEL (reference sequence). The V end lost 1 base, the J end lost 4 bases, and 5 bases lay between the germline ends. The CDR3 nucleotides are TGTGCCAGCAGCCAAGGGGTGAATCAGCCCCAGCATTTT. Protein product: CASSQGVNQPQHF.

This clonotype came up many times. The chain links TRBV28 to TRBJ1-1; D call uncertain. The CDR3 is 12 residues long. CDR1 and CDR2 (germline): MDHEN, SYDVKM. Trimming took off 5 bases at V and 4 bases at J, with 8 bases between the two ends. The CDR3 spells CASSPPVTEAFF. As DNA, the CDR3 is TGTGCCAGCAGTCCCCCGGTCACTGAAGCTTTCTTT.

This clonotype was counted at least ten times. The V call is TRBV5-1, the J call TRBJ2-1; possible D gene TRBD1, 7 bases. From germline, CDR1 is SGHRS and CDR2 YFSETQ. The CDR3 consists of 16 residues. The V gene lost 4 bases and the J gene lost 0 bases, with 14 bases spanning the gap. CDR3 residues: CASSPRGALSYNEQFF. The CDR3 DNA sequence: TGCGCCAGCAGCCCCAGGGGGGCCCTCTCCTACAATGAGCAGTTCTTC. The whole variable domain, remainder taken from reference TRBV5-1 and TRBJ2-1, is KAGVTQTPRYLIKTRGQQVTLSCSPISGHRSVSWYQQTPGQGLQFLFEYFSETQRNKGNFPGRFSGRQFSNSRSEMNVSTLELGDSALYLCASSPRGALSYNEQFFGPGTRLTVL.

As concerns this clonotype: This may stem from a read error, because a much larger clone lies one nucleotide away. The chain links TRBV6-1 to TRBJ1-2, with TRBD1 as a possible D gene (6 bases). The CDR3 consists of 14 residues. Germline lookup yields CDR1 MNHNS and CDR2 SASEGT. In DNA form, the CDR3 reads TGTGCCAGCAGTAGGGGGGAGGGGTGGCATGGCGACACCTTC. This translates into CASSRGEGWHGDTF.

There are many counts of this clonotype. The V call is TRBV2, the J call TRBJ2-3, with D uncertain. The CDR3 has 15 residues. Deletions cut 6 bases from V and 0 bases from J, with 13 bases between. Germline-derived CDR1 and CDR2 are SNHLY and FYNNEI. The CDR3 protein is CASRFFDPSTDTQYF. The DNA of the CDR3 is TGTGCCAGCAGATTTTTCGACCCTAGCACAGATACGCAGTATTTT.

As to this clonotype: A much larger clone is a single base away; this may be a read error. This sequence joins TRBV20-1 and TRBJ1-1, with D possibly being TRBD1 (5 bases). V dropped 6 bases and J dropped 3 bases, with 20 bases sitting between them. This CDR3 region has 15 residues. The germline CDR1 and CDR2 sequences are DFQATT and SNEGSKA (reference sequence). The CDR3 DNA reads TGCAGTGCGCGGGCGGCAGGGAGGACGTACACTGAAGCTTTCTTT. Protein: CSARAAGRTYTEAFF.

This clonotype occurred many times. The J gene is TRBJ2-3, the V gene TRBV5-1; D is unresolved. The CDR3 has 14 amino acids. The V and J ends lost 5 bases and 0 bases respectively, with 10 bases between them. Per germline, CDR1 SGHRS and CDR2 YFSETQ. CDR3 DNA: TGCGCCAGCAGAGACCTAATTAGCACAGATACGCAGTATTTT. Amino acid sequence: CASRDLISTDTQYF. The full variable domain, in which reference TRBV5-1 and TRBJ2-3 provide the parts outside the CDR3, is KAGVTQTPRYLIKTRGQQVTLSCSPISGHRSVSWYQQTPGQGLQFLFEYFSETQRNKGNFPGRFSGRQFSNSRSEMNVSTLELGDSALYLCASRDLISTDTQYFGPGTRLTVL.

This clonotype was seen at least ten times. V gene TRBV20-1 combines with J gene TRBJ2-5, with a tentative D call TRBD2 (5 bases). V was cut by 3 bases and J by 4 bases, with 12 bases left in between. Germline values: CDR1 DFQATT, CDR2 SNEGSKA (reference sequence). CDR3 length: 13 residues. The chain's CDR3 is CSASDYLGETQYF. CDR3 nucleotide sequence: TGCAGTGCTAGTGACTATTTGGGAGAGACCCAGTACTTC.